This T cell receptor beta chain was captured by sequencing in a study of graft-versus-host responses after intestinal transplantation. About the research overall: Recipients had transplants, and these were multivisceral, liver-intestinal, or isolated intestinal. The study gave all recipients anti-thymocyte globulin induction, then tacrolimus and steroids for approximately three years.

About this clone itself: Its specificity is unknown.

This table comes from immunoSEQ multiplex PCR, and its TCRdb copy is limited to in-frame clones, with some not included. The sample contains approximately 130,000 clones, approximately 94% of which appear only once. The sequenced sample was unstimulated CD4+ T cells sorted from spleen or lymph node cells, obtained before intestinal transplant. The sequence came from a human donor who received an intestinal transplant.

CDR3 residues: CASSPSKGLRNQPQHF. CDR3 nucleotide sequence: TGTGCCAGCTCACCCTCTAAGGGCTTACGCAATCAGCCCCAGCATTTT. The chain employs TRBV18 and TRBJ1-5; D is ambiguous. The V and J ends lost 3 bases and 2 bases respectively, with 14 bases between them. Germline values: CDR1 KGHSH, CDR2 LQKENI. The CDR3 covers 16 residues.